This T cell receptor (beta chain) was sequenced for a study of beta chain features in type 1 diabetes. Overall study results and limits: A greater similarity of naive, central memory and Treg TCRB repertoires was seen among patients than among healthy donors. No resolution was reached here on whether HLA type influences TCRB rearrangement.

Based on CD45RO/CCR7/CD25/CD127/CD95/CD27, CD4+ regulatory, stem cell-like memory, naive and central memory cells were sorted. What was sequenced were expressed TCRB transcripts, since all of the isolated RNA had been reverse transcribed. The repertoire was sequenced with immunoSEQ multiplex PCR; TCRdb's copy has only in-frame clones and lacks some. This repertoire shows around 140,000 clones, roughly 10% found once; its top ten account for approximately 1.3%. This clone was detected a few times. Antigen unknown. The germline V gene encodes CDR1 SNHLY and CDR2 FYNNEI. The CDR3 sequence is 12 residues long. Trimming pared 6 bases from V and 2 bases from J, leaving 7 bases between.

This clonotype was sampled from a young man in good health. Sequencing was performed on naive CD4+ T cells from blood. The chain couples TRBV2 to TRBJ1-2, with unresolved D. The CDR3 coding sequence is TGTGCCAGCAGAGCGGACAACTATGGCTACACCTTC. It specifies CASRADNYGYTF.